A selection of T cell receptor beta chains follows, all from one sample in a study of blood T cell repertoires in COVID-19. Profiling relied on immunoSEQ multiplex PCR, and the TCRdb table lists in-frame clones only, not all of them. The table records some 87,000 clones, about 76% of them present only once. The sample comprised peripheral blood. The source of these receptors is a woman of 80 years or more with active or convalescent COVID-19. Each CDR3 is given with its conserved first and last residue. D genes are given only for firm matches. Size tells how often a clone was seen (once, few, many) or the class of an expanded clone, and some rows leave it out.

V	D	J	size	DNA	CDR3
TRBV6-5	TRBD1	TRBJ2-7	-	TGTGCCAGCAGTTACTCGGGGACAGGGGTGACCTACGAGCAGTACTTC	CASSYSGTGVTYEQYF
TRBV18	-	TRBJ1-1	-	TGTGCCAGCTCGTCAGGAACTGAAGCTTTCTTT	CASSSGTEAFF
TRBV5-4	TRBD1	TRBJ2-7	-	TGTGCCAGCAGCTTGGGACAGGGCTTAACCTACGAGCAGTACTTC	CASSLGQGLTYEQYF
TRBV4-3	TRBD1	TRBJ1-6	-	TGCGCCAGCAGCCAATCACCCCAGGGGGCAGGTAATTCACCCCTCCACTTT	CASSQSPQGAGNSPLHF
TRBV30	TRBD1	TRBJ1-6	once	TGTGCCTGGAGTGTTGGGGACAGGGGCACTTCACCCCTCCACTTT	CAWSVGDRGTSPLHF
TRBV6-2/TRBV6-3	TRBD2	TRBJ2-1	-	TGTGCCAGCAGCCGCCTACTAGCGGGGGGAAGGAATGAGCAGTTCTTC	CASSRLLAGGRNEQFF
TRBV2	-	TRBJ1-2	-	TGTGCCAGCAGGGAGTCACCTAGCGGTGGCTACACCTTC	CASRESPSGGYTF
TRBV19	-	TRBJ2-1	-	TGTGCCAGTAGTATAGACGGGGGTGCCTACAATGAGCAGTTCTTC	CASSIDGGAYNEQFF
TRBV5-1	-	TRBJ1-2	-	TGCGCCAGCAGCTTGGACCAGAGCGTTAACTATGGCTACACCTTC	CASSLDQSVNYGYTF
TRBV10-3	-	TRBJ1-1	-	TGTGCCATCAGTTTAAATGGGGGGGAGACTGAAGCTTTCTTT	CAISLNGGETEAFF
TRBV3-1/TRBV3-2	TRBD1	TRBJ2-7	-	TGTGCCAGCAGCGGCTGGACAGGGATCTACGAGCAGTACTTC	CASSGWTGIYEQYF
TRBV19	-	TRBJ1-1	-	TGTGCCAGTAGTATACAGGGATTCCTGGACACTGAAGCTTTCTTT	CASSIQGFLDTEAFF
TRBV4-3	-	TRBJ1-2	-	TGCGCCAGCAGCCAAGGTTCACGGGGAGGGGATGGCTACACCTTC	CASSQGSRGGDGYTF
TRBV3-1/TRBV3-2	-	TRBJ2-3	-	TGTGCCAGCAGCCGCGGCCGGGGGGCCACAGATACGCAGTATTTT	CASSRGRGATDTQYF
TRBV29-1	TRBD1	TRBJ1-2	few	TGCAGCGTATTACCCGGGACAGAGCTGAACTATGGCTACACCTTC	CSVLPGTELNYGYTF
TRBV10-3	-	TRBJ1-1	-	TGTGCCATCAGTGAGTCCGGGGAGAAGGGAGCTTTCTTT	CAISESGEKGAFF
TRBV6-5	TRBD1	TRBJ1-5	once	TGTGCCAGCAGACCAGGGGGCTTTCAGCCCCAGCATTTT	CASRPGGFQPQHF
TRBV27	-	TRBJ2-5	-	TGTGCCAGCAGTTTAGGATGGGGCGCAGAGACCCAGTACTTC	CASSLGWGAETQYF
TRBV30	TRBD1	TRBJ1-5	-	TGTGCCTGGGGACAGGGGGGCAATCAGCCCCAGCATTTT	CAWGQGGNQPQHF
TRBV11-2	TRBD1	TRBJ2-3	-	TGTGCCAGCACCCTTCTGAGGACAGGAGGAGGTGGAGATACGCAGTATTTT	CASTLLRTGGGGDTQYF
TRBV29-1	TRBD1	TRBJ1-1	-	TGCAGCGCCGGACAGGGGGGGACTGAAGCTTTCTTT	CSAGQGGTEAFF
TRBV5-1	-	TRBJ1-6	-	TGCGCCAGCAGCTTGGACCCCCTGGCAAATTCACCCCTCCACTTT	CASSLDPLANSPLHF
TRBV6-2/TRBV6-3	-	TRBJ2-7	-	TGTGCCAGCAGTTACTCCGAGACTAGGACCTACGAGCAGTACTTC	CASSYSETRTYEQYF
TRBV28	-	TRBJ2-7	-	TGTGCCAGCGAGGACAGCTACACCTACGAGCAGTACTTC	CASEDSYTYEQYF
TRBV30	-	TRBJ2-2	-	TGTGCCTGGAGTGTATCTGTGCTGGGCAGCGGGGAGCTGTTTTTT	CAWSVSVLGSGELFF
TRBV6-5	-	TRBJ1-5	-	TGTGCCAGCAGTTACTCAGCTCAGGGTGGAAATCAGCCCCAGCATTTT	CASSYSAQGGNQPQHF
TRBV28	TRBD1	TRBJ1-5	-	TGTGCCAGCCTGACTGACAGGGGTAATCAGCCCCAGCATTTT	CASLTDRGNQPQHF
TRBV3-1/TRBV3-2	-	TRBJ2-5	-	TGTGCCAGCAGCCATGCGTCGGAAGAGACCCAGTACTTC	CASSHASEETQYF
TRBV2	-	TRBJ1-3	-	TGTGCCAGCCAAAGATCAGGGCGCGGAAACACCATATATTTT	CASQRSGRGNTIYF
TRBV19	-	TRBJ2-2	-	TGTGCCAGTAGTATAGGACTGGCCACCGGGGAGCTGTTTTTT	CASSIGLATGELFF
TRBV11-3	-	TRBJ1-2	-	TGTGCCAGCAGACCGAAAAATAAGCACTATGGCTACACCTTC	CASRPKNKHYGYTF
TRBV19	TRBD1	TRBJ1-2	once	TGTGCCAGTACCGAATCCGGGACAGCTAACTATGGCTACACCTTC	CASTESGTANYGYTF
TRBV6-2/TRBV6-3	-	TRBJ1-5	-	TGTGCCAGCAGTTACCCGGGGAGGTTTACGCAGCCCCAGCATTTT	CASSYPGRFTQPQHF
TRBV4-3	-	TRBJ2-7	-	TGCGCCAGCAGCCAAGTTCAGGGAAGGGAGCAGTACTTC	CASSQVQGREQYF
TRBV9	-	TRBJ1-2	-	TGTGCCAGCAGCGTAGAACAGAACTATGGCTACACCTTC	CASSVEQNYGYTF
TRBV7-2	TRBD2	TRBJ2-1	-	TGTGCCAGCAGCCCCAGCGGGACTAGCGATGAGCAGTTCTTC	CASSPSGTSDEQFF
TRBV21-1	-	TRBJ1-4	-	TGTGCCAGCAGCAATGAAAGGGGGCGAAAACTGTTTTTT	CASSNERGRKLFF
TRBV5-1	TRBD1	TRBJ2-7	few	TGCGCCAGCAGCCCGGGACAGGCCGAGGAGCAGTACTTC	CASSPGQAEEQYF
TRBV7-2	TRBD2	TRBJ2-7	-	TGTGCCAGCAGCTTAGCGAAGGAATCTAGCGGGAGCTACGAGCAGTACTTC	CASSLAKESSGSYEQYF
TRBV28	-	TRBJ2-7	-	TGTGCCACCACTGACCGGACAGTCTACGAGCAGTACTTC	CATTDRTVYEQYF
TRBV7-2	-	TRBJ1-2	-	TGTGCCAGCAGTCGCCTATCGGGGGGCGCTAGTGGCTATGGCTACACCTTC	CASSRLSGGASGYGYTF
TRBV29-1	TRBD1	TRBJ1-1	-	TGCAGCGTCTACGGGACAGAAACTTACCCCGGCGGCGACACTGAAGCTTTCTTT	CSVYGTETYPGGDTEAFF
TRBV7-2	-	TRBJ1-1	-	TGTGCCAGCAACCCGGAGGTCGGGAACACTGAAGCTTTCTTT	CASNPEVGNTEAFF
TRBV9	-	TRBJ1-1	-	TGTGCCAGCAGCGCAGGGTATACTTTGAACACTGAAGCTTTCTTT	CASSAGYTLNTEAFF
TRBV11-2	TRBD2	TRBJ2-7	-	TGTGCCAGCAGCATTAGCGGGGGTCTCTTCAAAATTCCCTACGAGCAGTACTTC	CASSISGGLFKIPYEQYF
TRBV11-2	-	TRBJ2-5	-	TGTGCCAGCAGCGGCCCGGAGACCCAGTACTTC	CASSGPETQYF
TRBV7-9	-	TRBJ1-4	-	TGTGCCAGCAGCCTCGCCGGGGGAAGTGGAGAAAAACTGTTTTTT	CASSLAGGSGEKLFF
TRBV30	TRBD2	TRBJ2-5	-	TGTGCCTGGGAGGGAGGGTTGAGTCAAGAGACCCAGTACTTC	CAWEGGLSQETQYF
TRBV4-1	-	TRBJ1-5	-	TGCGCCAGCAGCCAAGATACGGGCCAGGGCAGGGGTCAGCCCCAGCATTTT	CASSQDTGQGRGQPQHF
TRBV7-9	TRBD1	TRBJ1-3	few	TGTGCCAGCAGCTTAGCGCTCAGGGGGGTTGCTGGAAACACCATATATTTT	CASSLALRGVAGNTIYF
TRBV5-4	-	TRBJ1-2	-	TGTGCCAGCAGCACGGACAGCTATGGCTACACCTTC	CASSTDSYGYTF
TRBV30	-	TRBJ1-5	few	TGTGCCTGGAGTGTCGGACGGGGAAATCAGCCCCAGCATTTT	CAWSVGRGNQPQHF
TRBV19	TRBD1	TRBJ1-6	many	TGTGCCAGTAGTCCCCGGACAGGGGCTTCACCCCTCCACTTT	CASSPRTGASPLHF
TRBV5-1	TRBD2	TRBJ2-5	-	TGCGCCAGCAGCTCCGGACTAGCGGGGCAAGAGACCCAGTACTTC	CASSSGLAGQETQYF
TRBV7-2	-	TRBJ1-2	-	TGTGCCAGCAGCTCCCCAGCCAGGGCGTTGGAGGGGTACACCTTC	CASSSPARALEGYTF